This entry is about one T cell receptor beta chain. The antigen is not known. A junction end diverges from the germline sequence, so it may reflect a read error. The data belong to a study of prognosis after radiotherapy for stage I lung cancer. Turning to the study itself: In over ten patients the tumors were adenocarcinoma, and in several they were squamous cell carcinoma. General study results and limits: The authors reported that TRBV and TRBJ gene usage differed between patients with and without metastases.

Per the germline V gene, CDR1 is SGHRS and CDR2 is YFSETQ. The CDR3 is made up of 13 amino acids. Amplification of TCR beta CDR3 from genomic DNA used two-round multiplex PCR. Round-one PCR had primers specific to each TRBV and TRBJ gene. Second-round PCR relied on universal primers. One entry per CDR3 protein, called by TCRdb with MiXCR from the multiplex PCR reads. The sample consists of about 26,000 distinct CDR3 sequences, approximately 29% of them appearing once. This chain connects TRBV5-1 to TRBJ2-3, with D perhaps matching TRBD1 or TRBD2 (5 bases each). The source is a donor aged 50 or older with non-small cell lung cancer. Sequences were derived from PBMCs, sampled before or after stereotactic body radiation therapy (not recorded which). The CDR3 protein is CASILTGADTQYF. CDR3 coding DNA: TGCGCCAGCATCTTGACCGGGGCAGATACACAGTATTTT.